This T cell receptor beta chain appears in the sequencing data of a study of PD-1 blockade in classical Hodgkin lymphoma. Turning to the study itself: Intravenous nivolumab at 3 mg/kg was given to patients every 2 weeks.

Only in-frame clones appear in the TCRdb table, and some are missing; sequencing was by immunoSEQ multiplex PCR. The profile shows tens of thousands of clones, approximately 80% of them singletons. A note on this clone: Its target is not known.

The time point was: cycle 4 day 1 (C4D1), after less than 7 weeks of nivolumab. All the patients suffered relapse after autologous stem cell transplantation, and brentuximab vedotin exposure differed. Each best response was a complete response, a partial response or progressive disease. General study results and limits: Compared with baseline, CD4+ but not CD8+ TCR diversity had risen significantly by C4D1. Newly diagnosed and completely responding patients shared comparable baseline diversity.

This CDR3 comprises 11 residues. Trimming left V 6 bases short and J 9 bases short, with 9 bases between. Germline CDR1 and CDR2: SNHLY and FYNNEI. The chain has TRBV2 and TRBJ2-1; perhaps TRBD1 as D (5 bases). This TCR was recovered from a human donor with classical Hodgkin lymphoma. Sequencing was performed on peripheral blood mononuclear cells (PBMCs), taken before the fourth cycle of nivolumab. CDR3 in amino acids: CASRRTFEQFF. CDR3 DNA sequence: TGTGCCAGCAGGCGGACATTTGAGCAGTTCTTC.